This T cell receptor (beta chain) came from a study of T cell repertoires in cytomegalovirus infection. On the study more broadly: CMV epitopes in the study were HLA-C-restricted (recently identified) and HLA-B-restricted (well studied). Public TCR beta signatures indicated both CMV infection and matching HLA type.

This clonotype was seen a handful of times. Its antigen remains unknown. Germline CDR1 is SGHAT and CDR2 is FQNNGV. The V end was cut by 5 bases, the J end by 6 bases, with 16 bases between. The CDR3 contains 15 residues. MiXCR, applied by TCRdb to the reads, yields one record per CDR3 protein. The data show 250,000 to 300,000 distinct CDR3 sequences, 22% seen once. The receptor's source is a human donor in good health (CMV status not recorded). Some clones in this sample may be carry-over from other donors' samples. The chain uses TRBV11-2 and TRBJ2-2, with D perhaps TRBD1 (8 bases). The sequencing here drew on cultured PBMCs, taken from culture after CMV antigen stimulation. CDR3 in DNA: TGTGCCAGCAGCCAGGACAGGGCGGGAGCCGGGGAGCTGTTTTTT. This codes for CASSQDRAGAGELFF.